These 2 T cell receptor beta chains originate from one sample sequenced in a study of identical twins. One entry per CDR3 protein, called by TCRdb with MiXCR from the 5' RACE reads. The sample shows 1.5 million to 2 million distinct CDR3 sequences, about 31% of them seen only once. The sequenced sample consisted of cord blood. The source is a newborn girl in good health.

This chain connects TRBV6-1 to TRBJ2-1; TRBD2 aligns across 9 bases. The assigned J gene may be wrong: the sequence end matches TRBJ2-7 better. The germline gives CDR1 MNHNS, CDR2 SASEGT. The CDR3 is 15 amino acids. The CDR3 nucleotides read TGTGCCAGCAGTGAACGGGCTAGCGGGGCCAATGAGCAGTACTTC. It codes for CASSERASGANEQYF.

This clonotype was observed a handful of times. The chain couples TRBV5-1 to TRBJ2-1; 14 bases match TRBD2. Germline V gives CDR1 SGHRS, CDR2 YFSETQ. The CDR3 runs to 18 residues. The J segment lost 2 bases and the V segment lost 0 bases, leaving 4 bases of the junction unmatched. The CDR3 DNA reads as TGCGCCAGCAGCTTGGGGACTAGCGGGAGGCGAACCTACAATGAGCAGTTCTTC. It yields the protein CASSLGTSGRRTYNEQFF.